This TCR beta chain was observed in a study of OX40 agonist ivuxolimab in advanced cancers. With regard to the full study: Ivuxolimab was an agonistic, fully human IgG2 monoclonal antibody directed against OX40 (CD134), a costimulatory receptor. Of the 50 to 55 patients in dose escalation, about 20 had hepatocellular carcinoma, around 15 had melanoma, 9 had renal cell carcinoma and 9 had head and neck cancer. Prior anti-PD-1, anti-PD-L1 or anti-CTLA-4 therapy was permitted, and checkpoint inhibitors had been received by roughly two fifths of dose-escalation patients. Intravenous ivuxolimab was administered to patients every 2 weeks at six dose levels: 0.01, 0.1, 0.3, 1.5, 3 and 10 mg/kg. Three dose-escalation patients achieved partial responses, one with hepatocellular carcinoma and two with cutaneous melanoma. A male proportion of 75% to 85% and a mean age of 60 years, ranging from roughly 20 to 80, were recorded for the dose-escalation cohort. Peripheral TCRbeta sequencing aimed to test whether ivuxolimab altered TCR sequence diversity and caused clonal T-cell expansion. The paper covers the monotherapy dose-escalation part of the phase I ivuxolimab trial, which included N ≈ 50 patients.

A word on this clone: Its cognate antigen has yet to be identified. No base-level quality is on record; no much larger clone is a single base apart.

Beyond this particular receptor, the publication reports: The antigen specificity of the clonally expanded peripheral T cells was not determined. After ivuxolimab, CD8+ T cells had more expanded clones than CD4+ T cells on average. At doses of 0.1 to 3.0 mg/kg, clonal expansion of both CD4+ and CD8+ blood T cells was observed from baseline to week 6. Low levels of normalized T-cell clonal expansion were also seen in some nonresponding patients. Partial responders in the 0.1-3.0 mg/kg groups had among the lowest normalized peripheral clonal expansion, especially among CD8+ T cells.

The trial excluded patients who had a history of autoimmune disease or were on systemic immunosuppression. In every dose cohort, peripheral blood was drawn for TCR sequencing at baseline, cycle 4 day 1, and cycle 7 day 1. Samples were obtained from an open-label, multicenter, first-in-human phase I dose-escalation trial of ivuxolimab. Adults with locally advanced or metastatic head and neck squamous cell, hepatocellular, melanoma or renal cell carcinoma were enrolled in the trial. Before TCR sequencing, CD4+ and CD8+ T cells were separately sorted from peripheral blood. From cysteine to phenylalanine, the CDR3 is 15 amino acids long. Left in the record is the CDR3 DNA by itself, 45 bases read in frame from the first base. Genomic DNA was isolated from the sorted cells so that the TCRbeta CDR3 region could be sequenced. The immunoSEQ Assay was used for sequencing of TCRbeta CDR3 regions. TCRdb stores this immuneACCESS table with in-frame sequences only. Part of the clones is absent; in the studies checked, under half of the shortfall reflects unresolved V genes, and no reason is known for the rest. The sample has 25,000 to 35,000 clones on record, more than 75% of them singletons. The ten largest account for about a fifth of the sample.

This clonotype originated in an adult with an advanced solid tumor such as melanoma, head and neck, liver or kidney cancer. Material: CD4+ or CD8+ T cells sorted from blood, obtained in a trial of the OX40 agonist ivuxolimab. This sequence uses TRBV21-1 and TRBJ2-5; the table's D call, TRBD2, was not checked against the DNA. TRBV21-1 is a recognized pseudogene. This receptor has the CDR3 CASSVARQPQETQYF. The bases are TGTGCCAGCAGCGTAGCAAGGCAGCCACAAGAGACCCAGTACTTC.